This T cell receptor (beta chain) is from a study of vaccination effects on CD4 cells after COVID-19. Study-wide points: There was marked clonal contraction among infection- and vaccine-induced clones late after vaccination. Few convalescent patients, and no early post-infection timepoints, were available to the study. Convalescent patients' post-vaccine spike repertoire was mostly distinct vaccine-induced clones.

Investigators separated out CD4+ T cells once 9 to 11 days of culture had passed. Their SARS-CoV-2 infection, verified by PCR, occurred between March and December 2020. Participants were vaccinated with two doses of either the BNT162b2 or mRNA-1273 vaccine. Replacing half the medium with IL-2 medium was done on days 3 and 7. The CDR3 extends over 16 amino acids. Trimming left V 3 bases short and J 7 bases short, with 19 bases between. Germline V gene sequence: CDR1 GTSNPN, CDR2 SVGIG (reference sequence). About this clone itself: Its antigen is still unknown.

Libraries were prepared by immunoSEQ multiplex PCR; TCRdb keeps only in-frame clonotypes and omits some of them. The sample carries tens of thousands of clones, over 65% recorded once. The chain uses TRBV30 and TRBJ1-6; unclear D gene. The receptor was isolated from a human donor who had a prior SARS-CoV-2 infection. The sample in question was CD4+ T cells from PBMCs cultured without peptide, obtained after COVID-19 vaccination. CDR3 protein: CAWRWGRGSRNSPLHF. CDR3 coding DNA: TGTGCCTGGAGATGGGGTCGGGGTAGTCGAAATTCACCCCTCCACTTT.